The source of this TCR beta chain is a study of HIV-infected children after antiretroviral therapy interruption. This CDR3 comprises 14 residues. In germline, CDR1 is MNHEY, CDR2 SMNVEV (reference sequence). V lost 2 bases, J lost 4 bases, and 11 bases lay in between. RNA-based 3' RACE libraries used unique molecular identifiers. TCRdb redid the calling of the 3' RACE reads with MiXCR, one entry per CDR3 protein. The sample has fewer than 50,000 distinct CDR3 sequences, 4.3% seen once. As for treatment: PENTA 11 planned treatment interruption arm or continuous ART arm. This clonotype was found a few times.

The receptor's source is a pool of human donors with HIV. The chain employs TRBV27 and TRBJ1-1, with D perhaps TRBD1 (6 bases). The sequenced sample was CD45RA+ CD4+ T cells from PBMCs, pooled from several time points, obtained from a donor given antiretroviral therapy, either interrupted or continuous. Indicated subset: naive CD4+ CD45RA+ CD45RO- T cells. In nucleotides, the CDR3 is TGTGCCAGCAGTTTACAGGGGTTTAGCACTGAAGCTTTCTTT. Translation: CASSLQGFSTEAFF.